The 16 T cell receptor beta chains listed next were all sequenced from one sample in a study of molecular identifiers for immune sequencing clone quantification. TCRdb recomputed calls from the PCR reads with MiXCR, one row per CDR3 protein. The repertoire has 400,000 to 600,000 distinct CDR3 sequences, less than 30% of them found once; the top ten carry approximately 0.8%. Sequencing used naive CD8+ T cells from blood, with Jurkat cell RNA spiked in. Indicated subset: FACS-sorted CD8+CD4-CCR7+CD45RA+ naive T cells. The receptor set was obtained from a human donor in good health. Some libraries in this study had Jurkat cell RNA spiked in.

In this sample, this clonotype turned up a few times. The chain recombines TRBV12-3 or TRBV12-4 with TRBJ2-7, with a tentative D call TRBD1 (5 bases). Trimming shortened V by 3 bases and J by 2 bases, and 11 bases separated the two germline ends. CDR3 length: 14 residues. The CDR3 loop reads CASSFHPGPYEQYF. The CDR3 bases are TGTGCCAGCAGTTTTCATCCAGGGCCCTACGAGCAGTACTTC.

This clonotype was seen only a few times. The chain recombines TRBV20-1 with TRBJ2-2; TRBD2 might be the D (6 bases). Looked up from germline, CDR1 is DFQATT and CDR2 is SNEGSKA (reference sequence). V was cut by 0 bases and J by 1 base, with 9 bases left in between. This CDR3 comprises 15 residues. CDR3 bases: TGCAGTGCTAGAGATTGGCGGGAGAACACCGGGGAGCTGTTTTTT. It yields the protein CSARDWRENTGELFF.

This clonotype was seen only a few times. The rearrangement uses TRBV27 and TRBJ1-1, with a tentative D call TRBD1 (6 bases). The V gene lost 5 bases and the J gene lost 0 bases, with 16 bases spanning the gap. CDR1 is MNHEY, CDR2 SMNVEV, per germline (reference sequence). This CDR3 has 16 amino acids. CDR3 DNA sequence: TGTGCCAGCAGTCCCCAGACAGGAGGTATGAACACTGAAGCTTTCTTT. This codes for CASSPQTGGMNTEAFF.

This clonotype has only a few counts. The chain uses TRBV3-1 and TRBJ2-3, with D possibly being TRBD2 (6 bases). The CDR3 contains 14 residues. Germline V gene data show CDR1 as LGHDT and CDR2 as YNNKEL (reference sequence). V lost 5 bases and J lost 5, with 14 bases in between. The CDR3 loop reads CASSNWTNLDTQYF. In DNA, the CDR3 is TGTGCCAGCAGCAACTGGACTAATCTAGATACGCAGTATTTT.

J is TRBJ2-1 and V is TRBV24-1; D uncertain. Trimming took 6 bases from V and 9 from J, leaving 23 bases between them. Germline CDR1 and CDR2: KGHDR and SFDVKD. This CDR3 has 16 amino acids. The CDR3: CATSWSAKSHVREQFF. CDR3 sequence (DNA): TGTGCCACCAGTTGGTCAGCCAAAAGTCATGTTCGTGAGCAGTTCTTC.

In its sample, this clonotype was seen many times. The chain employs TRBV11-2 and TRBJ2-3, with 7 bases lining up with TRBD2. Per germline, CDR1 SGHAT and CDR2 FQNNGV. The CDR3 consists of 11 residues. With 6 bases clipped from V and 8 bases from J, the junction kept 2 bases outside the gene matches. The DNA for the CDR3 is TGTGCCAGCAGGGCGGGAGCTACGCAGTATTTT. This gives the protein CASRAGATQYF.

At least ten counts were recorded for this clonotype. This sequence joins TRBV28 and TRBJ2-3, with TRBD2 identical over 11 bases. This CDR3 has 19 residues. In germline, CDR1 is MDHEN, CDR2 SYDVKM. V shed 3 bases, J shed 2 bases, and the junction held 13 bases outside the gene matches. As DNA, the CDR3 is TGTGCCAGCAGTTTCCCGCTAGCGGGAGGCCAAACCGACACAGATACGCAGTATTTT. Translating it yields CASSFPLAGGQTDTDTQYF.

This chain connects TRBV29-1 to TRBJ2-3; perhaps TRBD2 as D (7 bases). V was trimmed by 6 bases and J by 1 base, leaving 14 bases between them. Germline V gene data show CDR1 as SQVTM and CDR2 as ANQGSEA. The CDR3 runs 14 residues. This chain's CDR3 is CSVEGGRGTDTQYF. CDR3 in DNA: TGCAGCGTCGAGGGGGGGCGTGGCACAGATACGCAGTATTTT.

The rearrangement joins TRBV14 to TRBJ2-7, with 7 bases lining up with TRBD1. There are 13 residues in the CDR3. J was trimmed by 2 bases and V by 8 bases; bases with no gene match: 6. Germline V gene data show CDR1 as SGHDN and CDR2 as FVKESK. The CDR3, as DNA: TGTGCCAGCTCTATACAGGGGCCCTACGAGCAGTACTTC. Protein product: CASSIQGPYEQYF.

This chain joins TRBV5-8 and TRBJ2-1; weak D call: TRBD1 (5 bases). This CDR3 is 15 amino acids long. V was trimmed by 0 bases and J by 0 bases, leaving 7 bases between them. Germline assignment: CDR1 SGHTS and CDR2 YDEGEE. CDR3 in DNA: TGTGCCAGCAGCTTGGTAGGGGACTCCTACAATGAGCAGTTCTTC. Its translation: CASSLVGDSYNEQFF.

This clonotype was detected only a few times. J is TRBJ1-1 and V is TRBV6-1; D ambiguous. CDR1 MNHNS and CDR2 SASEGT come from the germline V gene. CDR3 length: 14 residues. Trimming pared 2 bases from V and 3 bases from J, leaving 10 bases between. CDR3 loop: CASSEIKRDTEAFF. The DNA of the CDR3 is TGTGCCAGCAGTGAAATCAAAAGGGACACTGAAGCTTTCTTT.

This clonotype was seen at least ten times. This chain links TRBV9 with TRBJ1-4, with no clear D. Germline loops: CDR1 SGDLS, CDR2 YYNGEE. The CDR3 sequence is 15 residues long. With 2 bases removed from V and 5 bases from J, the gap between germline ends came to 13 bases. The CDR3 DNA reads as TGTGCCAGCAGCGTCTCAGGCCTGCGGAATGAAAAACTGTTTTTT. Translating gives CASSVSGLRNEKLFF.

The chain is built from TRBV19 and TRBJ2-5; D not resolved. The CDR3 sequence is 12 residues long. Germline-derived CDR1 and CDR2 are LNHDA and SQIVND (reference sequence). The V and J ends lost 3 bases and 4 bases respectively, with 6 bases between them. CDR3 sequence reads: CASSMDGETQYF. CDR3 nucleotide sequence: TGTGCCAGTAGTATGGACGGAGAGACCCAGTACTTC. Full variable domain (missing parts from reference TRBV19 and TRBJ2-5): DGGITQSPKYLFRKEGQNVTLSCEQNLNHDAMYWYRQDPGQGLRLIYYSQIVNDFQKGDIAEGYSVSREKKESFPLTVTSAQKNPTAFYLCASSMDGETQYFGPGTRLLVL.

Points on this clonotype: A junction end diverges from the germline sequence, so it may reflect a read error. The CDR3 sequence is CTSNNRGLPYNEQFF. CDR3 DNA: TGTACCAGCAATAATCGCGGGCTACCCTACAATGAGCAGTTCTTC. The chain joins TRBV13 to TRBJ2-1, with a tentative D call TRBD2 (5 bases). The germline gives CDR1 PRHDT, CDR2 FYEKMQ (reference sequence). This CDR3 has 15 residues.

Many counts were recorded for this clonotype. This chain joins TRBV5-6 and TRBJ2-7, with 7 bases that match TRBD1. CDR3 size: 16 residues. CDR1 is SGHDT and CDR2 is YYEEEE in the germline V gene. The V gene end was trimmed by 7 bases and the J gene end by 3 bases; junction bases not matched to a gene: 16. This CDR3 reads CASRDGQARLYYEQYF. CDR3 nucleotides: TGTGCCAGCCGGGACGGACAGGCTCGCCTCTACTACGAGCAGTACTTC.

This rearrangement joins TRBV2 to TRBJ1-1; D not resolved. Germline CDR1 reads SNHLY; CDR2 reads FYNNEI. The CDR3 runs to 14 residues. With 3 bases removed from V and 6 bases from J, the gap between germline ends came to 14 bases. This CDR3 reads CASSEGGALSEAFF. The DNA of the CDR3 is TGTGCCAGCAGTGAGGGCGGTGCTCTCTCTGAAGCTTTCTTT.